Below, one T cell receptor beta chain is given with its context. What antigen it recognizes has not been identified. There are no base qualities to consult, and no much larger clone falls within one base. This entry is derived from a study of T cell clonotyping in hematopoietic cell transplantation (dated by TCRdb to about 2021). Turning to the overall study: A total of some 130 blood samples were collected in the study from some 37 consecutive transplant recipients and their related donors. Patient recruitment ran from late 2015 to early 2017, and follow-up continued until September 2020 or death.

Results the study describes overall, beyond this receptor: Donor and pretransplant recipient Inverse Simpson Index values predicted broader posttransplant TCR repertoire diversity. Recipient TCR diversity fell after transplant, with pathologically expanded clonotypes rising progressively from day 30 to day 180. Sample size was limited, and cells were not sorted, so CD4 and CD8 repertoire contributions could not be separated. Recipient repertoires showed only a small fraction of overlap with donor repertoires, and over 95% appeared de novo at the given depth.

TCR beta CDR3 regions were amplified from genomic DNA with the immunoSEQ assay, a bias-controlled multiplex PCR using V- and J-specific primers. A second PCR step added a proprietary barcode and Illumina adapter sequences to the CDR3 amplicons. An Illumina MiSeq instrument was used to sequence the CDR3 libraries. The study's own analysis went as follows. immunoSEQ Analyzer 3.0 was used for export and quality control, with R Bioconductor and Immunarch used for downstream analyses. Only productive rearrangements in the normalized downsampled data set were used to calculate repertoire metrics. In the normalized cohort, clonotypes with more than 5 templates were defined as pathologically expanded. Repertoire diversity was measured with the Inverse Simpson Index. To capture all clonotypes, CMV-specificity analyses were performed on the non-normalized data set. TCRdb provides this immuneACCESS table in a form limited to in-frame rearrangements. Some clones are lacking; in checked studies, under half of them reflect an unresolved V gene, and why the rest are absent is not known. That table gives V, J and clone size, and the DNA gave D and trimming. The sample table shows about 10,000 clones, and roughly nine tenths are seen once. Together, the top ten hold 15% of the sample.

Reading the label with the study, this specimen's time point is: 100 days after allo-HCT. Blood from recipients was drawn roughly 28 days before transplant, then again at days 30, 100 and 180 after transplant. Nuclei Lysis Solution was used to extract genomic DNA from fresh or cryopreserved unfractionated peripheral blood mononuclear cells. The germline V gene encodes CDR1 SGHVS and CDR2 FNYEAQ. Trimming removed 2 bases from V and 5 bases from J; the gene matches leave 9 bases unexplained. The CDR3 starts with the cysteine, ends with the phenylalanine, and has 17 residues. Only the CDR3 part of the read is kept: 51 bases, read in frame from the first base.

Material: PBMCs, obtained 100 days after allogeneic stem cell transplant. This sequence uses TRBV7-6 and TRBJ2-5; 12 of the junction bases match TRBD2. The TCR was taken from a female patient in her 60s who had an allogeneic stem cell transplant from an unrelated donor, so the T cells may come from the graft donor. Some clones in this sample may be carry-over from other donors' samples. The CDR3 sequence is CASSLYLAGGLRETQYF. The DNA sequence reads TGTGCCAGCAGCTTATACCTAGCGGGAGGGTTGAGGGAGACCCAGTACTTC. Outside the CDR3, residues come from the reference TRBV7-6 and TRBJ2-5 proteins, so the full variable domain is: GAGVSQSPRYKVTKRGQDVALRCDPISGHVSLYWYRQALGQGPEFLTYFNYEAQQDKSGLPNDRFSAERPEGSISTLTIQRTEQRDSAMYRCASSLYLAGGLRETQYFGPGTRLLVL.